Following are 4 T cell receptor beta chains from one sample sequenced in a study of T cell repertoires in cytomegalovirus infection. Via MiXCR, TCRdb re-called the reads, giving one row per CDR3 protein. The sample consists of about 890,000 distinct CDR3 sequences, less than 40% of them appearing once. These TCRs are of unknown antigen specificity. Here the sequenced sample was cultured CD8+ T cells from PBMCs, taken from culture after CMV antigen stimulation. All receptors derive from a human donor in good health (CMV status not recorded). Some clones in this sample may be carry-over from other donors' samples.

This clonotype turned up a few times. The chain uses TRBV6-1 and TRBJ2-7, with D tentatively TRBD1 (6 bases). The CDR3 runs 13 residues. In germline, CDR1 is MNHNS, CDR2 SASEGT. CDR3 in amino acids: CASSEARGYEQYV. CDR3 sequence (DNA): TGTGCCAGCAGCGAAGCCAGGGGCTACGAGCAGTACGTC.

This clonotype came up a few times. The rearrangement links TRBV12-5 to TRBJ1-2, with 8 bases identical to TRBD1. CDR1 is LGHNT, CDR2 FRNRAP, per germline. This CDR3 spans 16 amino acids. With 5 bases clipped from V and 2 bases from J, the junction kept 10 bases outside the gene matches. The CDR3 spells CASGPYLQGANYGYTF. Here the CDR3 DNA reads TGTGCTAGTGGTCCGTACCTCCAGGGGGCGAACTATGGCTACACCTTC.

In this sample, this clonotype turned up a few times. The CDR3 spells CASSLRRERDTQYF. CDR3 nucleotide sequence: TGCGCCAGCAGCCTGCGCCGGGAGCGCGATACGCAGTATTTT. The V and J genes are TRBV4-1 and TRBJ2-3; weak D call: TRBD2 (6 bases). The CDR3 spans 14 residues. In germline, CDR1 is MGHRA, CDR2 YSYEKL. The germline V and J ends were trimmed by 4 bases and 6 bases, with 14 bases remaining between them.

The chain recombines TRBV7-9 with TRBJ1-6; maybe TRBD1 (5 bases). The CDR3 runs to 21 residues. Trimming left V 5 bases short and J 2 bases short, with 28 bases between. The germline gives CDR1 SEHNR, CDR2 FQNEAQ (reference sequence). Here the CDR3 DNA reads TGTGCCAGCAGCCCTACCGGTAGGGAGGCTCCCTTAGGGGCCTATAATTCACCCCTCCACTTT. Its protein product is CASSPTGREAPLGAYNSPLHF.